This T cell receptor beta chain was found in a study of shared clonotypes between healthy human individuals. Study background: The cohort had a couple of women and three men, ages 18 to 49. Findings and limits, study-wide: All-four-donor shared clonotypes had higher generation probabilities than non-shared clonotypes did.

With regard to this clone: Its cognate antigen is unknown.

Germline assignment: CDR1 SGHRS and CDR2 YFSETQ. With 4 bases removed from V and 4 bases from J, the gap between germline ends came to 8 bases. There are 12 residues in the CDR3. Method: immunoSEQ multiplex PCR; TCRdb's copy keeps in-frame clones and lacks some. Of some 2.3 million clones in the sample, approximately 95% were seen once. The V and J genes are TRBV5-1 and TRBJ2-5; D not resolved. Input material: naive CD4+ T cells from PBMCs. Specified subset: CD45RA+ positively selected. The receptor was isolated from a man between 18 and 35 years old in good health. Some clones in this sample may be carry-over from other donors' samples. The chain's CDR3 is CASSIVGETQYF. CDR3 nucleotides: TGCGCCAGCAGCATTGTAGGAGAGACCCAGTACTTC.